The T cell receptor beta chain under discussion was sequenced for a study of T-cell memory formation after mild COVID-19. Germline lookup yields CDR1 SGHDT and CDR2 YYEEEE. The CDR3 totals 16 residues. Trimming stripped 3 bases from V and 5 bases from J, with 17 bases between. TCRdb itself ran the 5' RACE reads through MiXCR, one entry per CDR3 protein. Of approximately 560,000 distinct CDR3 sequences detected, roughly 17% appear once; the ten largest clones hold 8.1%. The specimen sequenced was PBMCs or a T cell subset sorted from them (not recorded which). The chain links TRBV5-6 to TRBJ2-2; D possibly corresponds to TRBD2 (6 bases). This TCR derives from an adult woman who had mild COVID-19 (a few samples of this study predate the infection). Cell type and time point are not known. The CDR3 reads CASSSLAEQRTGELFF. The CDR3 nucleotides are TGTGCCAGCAGCTCTTTAGCGGAACAGAGGACCGGGGAGCTGTTTTTT.